This TCR beta chain was obtained from a study of T cells in Graves' hyperthyroidism and ophthalmopathy. Study overall: Peripheral blood was secured at the point of initial diagnosis, before any treatment.

There are 14 residues in the CDR3. V shed 2 bases and J 3 bases; nucleotides not matched to a gene: 1. CDR1 is SGHDT and CDR2 is YYEEEE in the germline V gene. Researchers took RNA transcripts and amplified the TCR beta CDR3 regions from them. The TCR CDR3 first-round RT-PCR relied on the HTBI primer set. TCRdb called the multiplex PCR reads again in MiXCR, with one record for every CDR3 protein. This table has 490,000 or so distinct CDR3 sequences, under 25% appearing once. This TCR came from a woman in her seventies with Graves' ophthalmopathy. The chain couples TRBV5-6 to TRBJ2-5; the match to TRBD2 covers 10 bases. The sample taken for sequencing was blood. CDR3 sequence: CASSFGTSEETQYF. The DNA for the CDR3 is TGTGCCAGCAGCTTCGGGACTAGCGAAGAGACCCAGTACTTC.